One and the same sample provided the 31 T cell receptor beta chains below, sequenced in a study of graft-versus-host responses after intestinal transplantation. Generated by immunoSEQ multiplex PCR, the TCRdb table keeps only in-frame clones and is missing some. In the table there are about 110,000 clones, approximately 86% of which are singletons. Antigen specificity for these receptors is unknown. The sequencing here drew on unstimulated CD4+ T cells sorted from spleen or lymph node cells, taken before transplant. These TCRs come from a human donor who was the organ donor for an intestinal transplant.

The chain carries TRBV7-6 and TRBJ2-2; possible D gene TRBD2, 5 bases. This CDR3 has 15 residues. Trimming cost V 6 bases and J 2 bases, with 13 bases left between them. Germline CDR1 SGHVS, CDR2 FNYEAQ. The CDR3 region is CASRQKDSNTGELFF. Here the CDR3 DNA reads TGTGCCAGCAGACAAAAGGACTCAAACACCGGGGAGCTGTTTTTT.

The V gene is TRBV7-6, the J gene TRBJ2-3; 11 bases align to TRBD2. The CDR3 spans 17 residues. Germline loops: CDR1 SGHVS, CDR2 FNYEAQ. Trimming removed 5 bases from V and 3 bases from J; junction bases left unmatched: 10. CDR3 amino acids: CASSPWLAGGRTDTQYF. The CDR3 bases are TGTGCCAGCAGCCCCTGGCTAGCGGGGGGTAGGACAGATACGCAGTATTTT.

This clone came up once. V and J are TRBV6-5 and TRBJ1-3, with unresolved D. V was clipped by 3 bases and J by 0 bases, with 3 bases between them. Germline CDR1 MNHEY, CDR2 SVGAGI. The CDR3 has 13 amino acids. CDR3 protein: CASSYDSGNTIYF. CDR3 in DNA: TGTGCCAGCAGTTATGACTCTGGAAACACCATATATTTT.

This CDR3 reads CASSIESGTGLVQYF. CDR3 coding DNA: TGTGCCAGTAGTATAGAGTCTGGGACAGGCCTTGTGCAGTACTTC. The V gene is TRBV19, the J gene TRBJ2-7, with 8 nucleotides matching TRBD1. The CDR3 has 15 residues. CDR1 and CDR2 from the germline V gene are LNHDA and SQIVND (reference sequence). Trimming at V came to 0 bases and at J to 9 bases, leaving 10 bases not matched to a gene.

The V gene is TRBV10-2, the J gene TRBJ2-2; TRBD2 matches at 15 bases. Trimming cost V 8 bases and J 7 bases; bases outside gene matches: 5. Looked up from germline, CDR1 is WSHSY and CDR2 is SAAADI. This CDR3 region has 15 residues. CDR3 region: CASLGTSGGNGELFF. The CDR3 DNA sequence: TGCGCCAGCCTAGGGACTAGCGGGGGGAACGGGGAGCTGTTTTTT.

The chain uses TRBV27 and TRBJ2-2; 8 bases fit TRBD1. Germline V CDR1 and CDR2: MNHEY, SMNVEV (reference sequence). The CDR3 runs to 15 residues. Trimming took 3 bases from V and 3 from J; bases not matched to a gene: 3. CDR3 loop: CASSFDRGDTGELFF. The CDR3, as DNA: TGTGCCAGCAGTTTCGACAGGGGAGACACCGGGGAGCTGTTTTTT.

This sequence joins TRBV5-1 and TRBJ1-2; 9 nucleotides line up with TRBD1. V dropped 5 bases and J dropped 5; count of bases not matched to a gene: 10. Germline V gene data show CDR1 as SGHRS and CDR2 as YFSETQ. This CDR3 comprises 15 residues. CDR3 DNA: TGCGCCAGCAGACCTGCCGGGACAGGGACATATGGCTACACCTTC. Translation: CASRPAGTGTYGYTF.

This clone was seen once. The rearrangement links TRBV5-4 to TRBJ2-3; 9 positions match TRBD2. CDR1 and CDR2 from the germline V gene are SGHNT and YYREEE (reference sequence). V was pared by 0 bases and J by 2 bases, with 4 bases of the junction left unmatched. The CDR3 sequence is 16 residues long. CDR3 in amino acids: CASSLGLADFTDTQYF. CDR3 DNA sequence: TGTGCCAGCAGCTTGGGACTAGCGGATTTCACAGATACGCAGTATTTT. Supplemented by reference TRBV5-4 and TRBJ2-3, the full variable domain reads ETGVTQSPTHLIKTRGQQVTLRCSSQSGHNTVSWYQQALGQGPQFIFQYYREEENGRGNFPPRFSGLQFPNYSSELNVNALELDDSALYLCASSLGLADFTDTQYFGPGTRLTVL.

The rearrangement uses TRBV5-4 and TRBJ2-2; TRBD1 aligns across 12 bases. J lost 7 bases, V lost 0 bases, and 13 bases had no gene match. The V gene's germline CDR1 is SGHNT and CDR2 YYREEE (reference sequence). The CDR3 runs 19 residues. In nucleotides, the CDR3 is TGTGCCAGCAGCTTGGCTCTATTGGCGGGACAGGGGGCGATCGGGGAGCTGTTTTTT. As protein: CASSLALLAGQGAIGELFF. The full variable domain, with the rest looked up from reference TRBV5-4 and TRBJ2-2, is ETGVTQSPTHLIKTRGQQVTLRCSSQSGHNTVSWYQQALGQGPQFIFQYYREEENGRGNFPPRFSGLQFPNYSSELNVNALELDDSALYLCASSLALLAGQGAIGELFFGEGSRLTVL.

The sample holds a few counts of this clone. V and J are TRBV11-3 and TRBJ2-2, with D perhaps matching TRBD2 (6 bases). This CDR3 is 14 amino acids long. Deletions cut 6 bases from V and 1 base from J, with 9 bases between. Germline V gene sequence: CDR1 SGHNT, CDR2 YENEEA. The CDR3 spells CASSGRGNTGELFF. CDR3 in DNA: TGTGCCAGCAGTGGGCGGGGGAACACCGGGGAGCTGTTTTTT.

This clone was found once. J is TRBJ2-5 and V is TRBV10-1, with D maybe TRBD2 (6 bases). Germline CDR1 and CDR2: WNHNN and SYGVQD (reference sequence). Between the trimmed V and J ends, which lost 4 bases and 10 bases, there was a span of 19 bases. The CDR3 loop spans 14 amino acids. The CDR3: CASSVSGTPSGQYF. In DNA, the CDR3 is TGCGCCAGCAGTGTCTCGGGGACTCCCAGCGGCCAGTACTTC.

CDR3 DNA: TGCGCCAGCAGCATTAGCGGGGGGGACTACAATGAGCAGTTCTTC. Protein product: CASSISGGDYNEQFF. The V and J genes are TRBV5-1 and TRBJ2-1; 11 nucleotides line up with TRBD2. V shed 4 bases and J 3 bases; nucleotides not matched to a gene: 3. The CDR3 covers 15 residues. Germline V gene data show CDR1 as SGHRS and CDR2 as YFSETQ.

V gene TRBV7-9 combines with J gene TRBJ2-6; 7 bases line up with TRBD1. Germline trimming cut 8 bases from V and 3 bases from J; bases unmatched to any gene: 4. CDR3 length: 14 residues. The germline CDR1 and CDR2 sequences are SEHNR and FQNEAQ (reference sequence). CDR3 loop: CASPDRVGANVLTF. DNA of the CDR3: TGTGCCAGCCCCGACAGGGTTGGGGCCAACGTCCTGACTTTC.

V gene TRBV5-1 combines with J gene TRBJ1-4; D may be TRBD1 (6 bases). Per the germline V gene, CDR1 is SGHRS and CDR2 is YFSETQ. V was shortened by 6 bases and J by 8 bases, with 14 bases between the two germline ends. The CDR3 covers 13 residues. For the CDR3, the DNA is TGCGCCAGCAAGAACAGGGAAAGGGAAAAACTGTTTTTT. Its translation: CASKNREREKLFF.

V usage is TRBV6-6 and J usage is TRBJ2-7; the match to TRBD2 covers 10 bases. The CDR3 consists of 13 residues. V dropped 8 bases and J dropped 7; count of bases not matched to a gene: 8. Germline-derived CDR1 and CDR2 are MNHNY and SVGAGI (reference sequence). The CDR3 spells CASLSGRPGEQYF. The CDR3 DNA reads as TGTGCCAGCCTTAGCGGGAGGCCGGGGGAGCAGTACTTC.

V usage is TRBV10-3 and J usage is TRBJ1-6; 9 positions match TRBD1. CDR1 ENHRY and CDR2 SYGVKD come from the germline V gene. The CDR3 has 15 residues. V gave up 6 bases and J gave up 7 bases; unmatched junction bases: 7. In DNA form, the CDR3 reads TGTGCCATCAGACCCACCGGGACAGGGAATTCACCCCTCCACTTT. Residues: CAIRPTGTGNSPLHF.

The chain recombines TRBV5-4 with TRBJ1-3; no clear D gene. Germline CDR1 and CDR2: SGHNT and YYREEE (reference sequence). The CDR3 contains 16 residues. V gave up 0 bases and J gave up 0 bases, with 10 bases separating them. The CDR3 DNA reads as TGTGCCAGCAGCTTGGGGAACGGCCGCTCTGGAAACACCATATATTTT. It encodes CASSLGNGRSGNTIYF.

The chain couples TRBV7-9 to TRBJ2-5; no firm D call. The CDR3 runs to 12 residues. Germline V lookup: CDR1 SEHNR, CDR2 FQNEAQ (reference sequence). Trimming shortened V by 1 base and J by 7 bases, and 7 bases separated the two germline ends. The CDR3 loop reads CASSLEGATQYF. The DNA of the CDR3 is TGTGCCAGCAGCTTAGAGGGCGCGACCCAGTACTTC.

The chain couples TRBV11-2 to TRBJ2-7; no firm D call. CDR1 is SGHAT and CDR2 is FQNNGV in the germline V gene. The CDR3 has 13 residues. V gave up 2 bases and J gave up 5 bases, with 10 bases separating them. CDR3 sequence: CASSLRVVDEQYF. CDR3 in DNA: TGTGCCAGCAGCTTACGGGTAGTCGACGAGCAGTACTTC. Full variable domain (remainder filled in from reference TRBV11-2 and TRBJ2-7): EAGVAQSPRYKIIEKRQSVAFWCNPISGHATLYWYQQILGQGPKLLIQFQNNGVVDDSQLPKDRFSAERLKGVDSTLKIQPAKLEDSAVYLCASSLRVVDEQYFGPGTRLTVT.

CDR3 protein: CASSRDREGSPLHF. The CDR3, as DNA: TGCGCCAGCAGCCGGGACAGGGAAGGATCACCCCTCCACTTT. This chain uses TRBV5-1 with TRBJ1-6; 9 bases map to TRBD1. The CDR3 covers 14 residues. CDR1 is SGHRS, CDR2 YFSETQ, per germline. Trimming at V came to 4 bases and at J to 10 bases, leaving 6 bases not matched to a gene. Using reference TRBV5-1 and TRBJ1-6 for the parts outside the CDR3, the full variable domain is KAGVTQTPRYLIKTRGQQVTLSCSPISGHRSVSWYQQTPGQGLQFLFEYFSETQRNKGNFPGRFSGRQFSNSRSEMNVSTLELGDSALYLCASSRDREGSPLHFGNGTRLTVT.

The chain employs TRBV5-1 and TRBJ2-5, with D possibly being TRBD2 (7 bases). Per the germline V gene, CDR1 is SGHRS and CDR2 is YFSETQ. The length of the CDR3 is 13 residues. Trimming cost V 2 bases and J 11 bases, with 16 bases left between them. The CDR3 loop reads CASSFGGPGEQYF. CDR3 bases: TGCGCCAGCAGCTTCGGGGGGCCGGGTGAGCAGTACTTC.

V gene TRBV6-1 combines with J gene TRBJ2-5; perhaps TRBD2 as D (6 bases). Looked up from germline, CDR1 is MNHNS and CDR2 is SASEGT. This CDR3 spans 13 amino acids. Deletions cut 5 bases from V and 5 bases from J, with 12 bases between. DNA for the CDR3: TGTGCCAGCAGTCTTCCAGGGAGGGAGACCCAGTACTTC. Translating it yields CASSLPGRETQYF.

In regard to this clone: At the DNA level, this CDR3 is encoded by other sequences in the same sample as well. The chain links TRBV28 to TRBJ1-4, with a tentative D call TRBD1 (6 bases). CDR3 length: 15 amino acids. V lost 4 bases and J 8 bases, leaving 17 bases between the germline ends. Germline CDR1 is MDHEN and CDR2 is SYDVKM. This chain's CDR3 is CASSSGGAEREKLFF. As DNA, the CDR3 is TGTGCCAGCAGTTCGGGGGGGGCAGAACGAGAAAAACTGTTTTTT. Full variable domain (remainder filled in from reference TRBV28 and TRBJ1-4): DVKVTQSSRYLVKRTGEKVFLECVQDMDHENMFWYRQDPGLGLRLIYFSYDVKMKEKGDIPEGYSVSREKKERFSLILESASTNQTSMYLCASSSGGAEREKLFFGSGTQLSVL.

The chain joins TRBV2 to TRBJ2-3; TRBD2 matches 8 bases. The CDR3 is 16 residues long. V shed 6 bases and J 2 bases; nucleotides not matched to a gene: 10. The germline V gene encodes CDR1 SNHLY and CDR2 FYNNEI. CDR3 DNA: TGTGCCAGCAGCTACAACAGCGGGAGAGTCACAGATACGCAGTATTTT. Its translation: CASSYNSGRVTDTQYF.

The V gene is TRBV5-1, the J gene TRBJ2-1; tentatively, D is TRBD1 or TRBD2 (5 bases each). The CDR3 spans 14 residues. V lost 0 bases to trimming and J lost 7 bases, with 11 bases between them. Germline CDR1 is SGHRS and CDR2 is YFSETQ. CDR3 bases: TGCGCCAGCAGCTTGGCGACAGAGGGGAATGAGCAGTTCTTC. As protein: CASSLATEGNEQFF.

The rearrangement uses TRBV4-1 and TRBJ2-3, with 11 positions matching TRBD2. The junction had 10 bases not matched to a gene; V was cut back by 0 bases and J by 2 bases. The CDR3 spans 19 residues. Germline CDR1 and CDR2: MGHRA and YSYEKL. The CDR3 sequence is CASSQEWPRLAGSTDTQYF. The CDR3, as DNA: TGCGCCAGCAGCCAAGAATGGCCGAGACTAGCGGGATCCACAGATACGCAGTATTTT.

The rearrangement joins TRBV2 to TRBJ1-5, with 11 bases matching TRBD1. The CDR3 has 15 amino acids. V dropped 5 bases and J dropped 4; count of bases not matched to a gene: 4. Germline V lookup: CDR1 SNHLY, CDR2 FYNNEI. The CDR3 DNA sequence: TGTGCCAGCAGTCGGGACAGGGGGTCGAATCAGCCCCAGCATTTT. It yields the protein CASSRDRGSNQPQHF.

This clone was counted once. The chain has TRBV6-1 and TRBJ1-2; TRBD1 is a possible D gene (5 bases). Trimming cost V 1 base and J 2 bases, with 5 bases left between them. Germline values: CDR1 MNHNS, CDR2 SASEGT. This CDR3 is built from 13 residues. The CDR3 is CASSEGTNYGYTF. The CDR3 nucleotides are TGTGCCAGCAGTGAAGGGACAAACTATGGCTACACCTTC.

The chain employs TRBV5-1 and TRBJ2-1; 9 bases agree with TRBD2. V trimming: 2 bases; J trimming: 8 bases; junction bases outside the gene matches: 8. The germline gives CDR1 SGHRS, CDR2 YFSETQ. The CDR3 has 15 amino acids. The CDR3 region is CASSLAGTSNHEQFF. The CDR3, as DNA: TGCGCCAGCAGCTTAGCCGGGACTAGCAACCATGAGCAGTTCTTC.

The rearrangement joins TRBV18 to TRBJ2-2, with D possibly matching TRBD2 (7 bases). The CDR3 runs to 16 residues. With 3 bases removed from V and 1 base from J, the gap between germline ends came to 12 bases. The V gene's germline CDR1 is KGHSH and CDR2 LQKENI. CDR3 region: CASSPAGARNTGELFF. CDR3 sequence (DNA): TGTGCCAGCTCACCGGCGGGGGCCCGGAACACCGGGGAGCTGTTTTTT.

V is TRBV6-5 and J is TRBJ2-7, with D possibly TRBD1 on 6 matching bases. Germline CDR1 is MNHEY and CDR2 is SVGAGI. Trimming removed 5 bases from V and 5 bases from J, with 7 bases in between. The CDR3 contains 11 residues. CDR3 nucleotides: TGTGCCAGCAGTGAGGGGGACGAGCAGTACTTC. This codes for CASSEGDEQYF.